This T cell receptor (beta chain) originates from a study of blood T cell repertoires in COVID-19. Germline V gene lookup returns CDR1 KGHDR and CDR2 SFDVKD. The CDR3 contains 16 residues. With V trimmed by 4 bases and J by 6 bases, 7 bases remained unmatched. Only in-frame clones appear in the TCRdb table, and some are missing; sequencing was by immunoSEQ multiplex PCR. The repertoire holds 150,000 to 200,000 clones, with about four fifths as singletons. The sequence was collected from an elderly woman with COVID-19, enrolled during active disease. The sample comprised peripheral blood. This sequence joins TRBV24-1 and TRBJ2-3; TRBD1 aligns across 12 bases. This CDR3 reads CATSDPGDRGPDTQYF. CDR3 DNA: TGTGCCACCAGTGACCCCGGGGACAGGGGGCCCGATACGCAGTATTTT.